This T cell receptor beta chain was sequenced for a study of response to subunit inactivated influenza vaccine. Study conclusions and caveats: Few new T cells, the authors suggested, are recruited by each seasonal influenza vaccination.

With regard to this clonotype: No antigen is known for it.

Via MiXCR, TCRdb re-called the RT-PCR reads, giving one row per CDR3 protein. Seen here are 550,000 to 800,000 distinct CDR3 sequences, approximately 14% observed once, and the top ten hold approximately 10%. The material sequenced was PBMCs from blood, taken about 12 days after vaccination. This sequence was found in a man aged 50 to 59 who received an inactivated influenza vaccine.

The CDR3 DNA is TGCGCCAGCAGCAGTCTGGACAAGTCAAACGTCCTGACTTTC. This translates into CASSSLDKSNVLTF. The chain uses TRBV5-1 and TRBJ2-6; the D gene is possibly TRBD1 (5 bases). There are 14 residues in the CDR3. CDR1 is SGHRS, CDR2 YFSETQ, per germline. V lost 4 bases and J 10 bases, leaving 15 bases between the germline ends.